This TCR beta chain was identified during a study of OX40 agonist ivuxolimab in advanced cancers. Study-level results: Partly responding patients at 0.1-3.0 mg/kg showed some of the smallest clonal expansion. Part of the nonresponder group also had normalized T-cell clonal expansion that was low.

Concerning this clone: Antigen unknown.

The assay was immunoSEQ multiplex PCR, and TCRdb's table has in-frame clones only and misses some. The data hold about 10,000 clones, with roughly nine tenths observed a single time. The germline V gene encodes CDR1 SNHLY and CDR2 FYNNEI. This CDR3 is built from 14 residues. Trimming removed 5 bases from V and 4 bases from J, with 14 bases in between. This chain joins TRBV2 and TRBJ1-1, with D tentatively TRBD1 (6 bases). The TCR was taken from an adult with an advanced solid tumor such as melanoma, head and neck, liver or kidney cancer. Sequencing used CD4+ or CD8+ T cells sorted from blood, obtained in a trial of the OX40 agonist ivuxolimab. The CDR3 loop is CASSLGQIGTEAFF. The CDR3 DNA is TGTGCCAGCAGTCTTGGACAGATAGGCACTGAAGCTTTCTTT.